Listed below are T cell receptor beta chains from one sample, sequenced in a study of cytomegalovirus exposure and HLA in healthy donors. The assay was immunoSEQ multiplex PCR, and TCRdb's table has in-frame clones only and misses some. This sample has about 94,000 clones, with approximately 79% found just once. The specimen was PBMCs. The receptors here all came from a woman aged 40 to 50 in good health and CMV-seronegative. Both conserved end residues are part of each CDR3. D genes are given only for firm matches. Part of the rows lack a size; the others show once, few, many or a class for expanded clones.

clone_size	v_call	j_call	d_call	cdr3_aa	cdr3_nt
-	TRBV9	TRBJ2-1	TRBD1	CASSVTQGVSQFF	TGTGCCAGCAGCGTAACCCAGGGGGTTTCGCAGTTCTTC
-	TRBV2	TRBJ2-5	-	CASRLDPGSVETQYF	TGTGCCAGCCGCCTTGATCCAGGGTCCGTGGAGACCCAGTACTTC
few	TRBV2	TRBJ2-5	TRBD2	CASYWGGEETQYF	TGTGCCTCCTACTGGGGGGGAGAAGAGACCCAGTACTTC
once	TRBV15	TRBJ1-3	TRBD1	CATSSAGQRNTIYF	TGTGCCACCAGCAGTGCGGGACAGAGAAACACCATATATTTT
once	TRBV6-1	TRBJ2-7	TRBD2	CASSTLSSGSYEQYF	TGTGCCAGCAGTACCCTATCTAGCGGCTCCTACGAGCAGTACTTC
-	TRBV5-6	TRBJ2-7	-	CASSLNMGGEQYF	TGTGCCAGCAGCTTAAATATGGGGGGCGAGCAGTACTTC
-	TRBV4-2	TRBJ1-2	-	CASSQVMGGDYGYTF	TGTGCCAGCAGCCAAGTAATGGGGGGGGACTATGGCTACACCTTC
-	TRBV10-3	TRBJ1-1	-	CAIAQQQNTEAFF	TGTGCCATCGCCCAACAGCAGAACACTGAAGCTTTCTTT
-	TRBV6-1	TRBJ1-6	-	CASSELDRTSSPLHF	TGTGCCAGCAGTGAACTTGACAGGACCAGTTCACCCCTCCACTTT
-	TRBV7-9	TRBJ1-1	TRBD1	CASSSLGQGIPEAFF	TGTGCCAGCAGCTCACTCGGACAGGGGATACCTGAAGCTTTCTTT
-	TRBV5-1	TRBJ1-2	TRBD1	CASSAGGQNHGYTF	TGCGCCAGCAGCGCTGGGGGACAGAACCATGGCTACACCTTC
-	TRBV5-4	TRBJ1-2	-	CASSPDRISNYGYTF	TGTGCCAGCAGCCCCGACAGGATAAGTAACTATGGCTACACCTTC
-	TRBV19	TRBJ2-6	-	CASSKQVLPSGANVLTF	TGTGCCAGTAGTAAACAGGTCCTCCCCTCTGGGGCCAACGTCCTGACTTTC
-	TRBV5-1	TRBJ2-2	TRBD1	CASSSPGQGAPGELFF	TGCGCCAGCAGTTCTCCGGGACAGGGTGCCCCCGGGGAGCTGTTTTTT
-	TRBV10-3	TRBJ1-3	-	CAISPTEFGNTIYF	TGTGCCATCAGCCCAACAGAATTTGGAAACACCATATATTTT
-	TRBV5-1	TRBJ1-5	-	CASSLGGESNQPQHF	TGCGCCAGCAGCTTGGGCGGGGAAAGCAATCAGCCCCAGCATTTT
-	TRBV4-1	TRBJ2-5	TRBD2	CASSQYGTSGQETQYF	TGCGCCAGCAGCCAATATGGGACTAGCGGACAAGAGACCCAGTACTTC
-	TRBV30	TRBJ1-1	-	CAWSVIFRGSSENTEAFF	TGTGCCTGGAGTGTCATCTTTAGGGGGAGCTCCGAGAACACTGAAGCTTTCTTT
once	TRBV18	TRBJ2-7	-	CASSPQHRDEQYF	TGTGCCAGCTCACCACAACACAGGGACGAGCAGTACTTC
once	TRBV2	TRBJ2-3	TRBD1	CASSRDRGLGDTQYF	TGTGCCAGCAGCCGGGACAGGGGTTTAGGAGATACGCAGTATTTT
-	TRBV19	TRBJ1-2	TRBD1	CASRTLDRVDGYTF	TGTGCCAGTCGTACCTTGGACAGGGTGGATGGCTACACCTTC
-	TRBV6-5	TRBJ2-5	-	CASSPTRGKETQYF	TGTGCCAGCAGTCCGACTAGAGGAAAAGAGACCCAGTACTTC
-	TRBV4-2	TRBJ1-2	-	CASSQEVQGGGYTF	TGTGCCAGCAGCCAAGAGGTACAGGGTGGTGGCTACACCTTC
-	TRBV29-1	TRBJ2-2	TRBD2	CSVGTGTSAAGELFF	TGCAGCGTTGGCACCGGGACTAGTGCTGCCGGGGAGCTGTTTTTT
-	TRBV7-3	TRBJ2-2	-	CASSSNRLNTGELFF	TGTGCCAGCAGCTCAAACCGTCTAAACACCGGGGAGCTGTTTTTT
-	TRBV7-2	TRBJ2-4	-	CASSRPDTRYGNIQYF	TGTGCCAGCAGCCGACCGGACACCCGGTATGGAAACATTCAGTACTTC
-	TRBV6-1	TRBJ1-3	-	CASSELAGNTIYF	TGTGCCAGCAGTGAGTTAGCTGGAAACACCATATATTTT
-	TRBV18	TRBJ2-2	-	CASSGGNTNTGELFF	TGTGCCAGCTCAGGCGGGAACACGAACACCGGGGAGCTGTTTTTT
-	TRBV20-1	TRBJ2-3	-	CSARVPNTQYF	TGCAGTGCTAGAGTACCTAATACGCAGTATTTT